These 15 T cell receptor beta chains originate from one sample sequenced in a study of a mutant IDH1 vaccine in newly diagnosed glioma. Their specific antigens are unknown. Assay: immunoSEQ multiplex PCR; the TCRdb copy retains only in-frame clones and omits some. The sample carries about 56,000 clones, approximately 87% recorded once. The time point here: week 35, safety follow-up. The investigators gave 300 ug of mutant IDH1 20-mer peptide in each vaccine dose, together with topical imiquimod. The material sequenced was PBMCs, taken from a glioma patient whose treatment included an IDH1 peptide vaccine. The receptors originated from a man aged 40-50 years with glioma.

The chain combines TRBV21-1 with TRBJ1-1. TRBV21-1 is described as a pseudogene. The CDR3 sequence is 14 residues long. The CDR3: CASNLGGAGTEAFF. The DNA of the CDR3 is TGTGCCAGCAATTTGGGGGGGGCAGGCACTGAAGCTTTCTTT.

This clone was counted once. The CDR3, as DNA: TGTGCCAGCAGCGCTAGCGGATTCAACACCGGGGAGCTGTTTTTT. It translates to CASSASGFNTGELFF. The V and J genes are TRBV9 and TRBJ2-2; TRBD2 matches at 7 bases. The junction had 4 bases not matched to a gene; V was cut back by 3 bases and J by 2 bases. The CDR3 sequence is 15 residues long. The V gene's germline CDR1 is SGDLS and CDR2 YYNGEE.

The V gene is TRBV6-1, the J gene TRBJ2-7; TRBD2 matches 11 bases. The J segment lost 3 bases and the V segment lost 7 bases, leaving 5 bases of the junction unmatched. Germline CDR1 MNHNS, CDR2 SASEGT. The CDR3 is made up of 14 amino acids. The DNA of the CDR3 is TGTGCCAGCACTAAAACTAGCGGGAGCTACGAGCAGTACTTC. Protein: CASTKTSGSYEQYF.

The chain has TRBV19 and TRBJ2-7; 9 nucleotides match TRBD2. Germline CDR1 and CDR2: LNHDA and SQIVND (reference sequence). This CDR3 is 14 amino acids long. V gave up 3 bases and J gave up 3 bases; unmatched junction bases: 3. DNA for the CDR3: TGTGCCAGTAGTATTGGGCGGGGGGGCTACGAGCAGTACTTC. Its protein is CASSIGRGGYEQYF.

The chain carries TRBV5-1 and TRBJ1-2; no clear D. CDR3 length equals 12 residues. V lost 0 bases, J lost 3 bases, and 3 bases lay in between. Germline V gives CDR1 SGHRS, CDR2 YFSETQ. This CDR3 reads CASSLADYGYTF. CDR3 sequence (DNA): TGCGCCAGCAGCTTGGCGGACTATGGCTACACCTTC.

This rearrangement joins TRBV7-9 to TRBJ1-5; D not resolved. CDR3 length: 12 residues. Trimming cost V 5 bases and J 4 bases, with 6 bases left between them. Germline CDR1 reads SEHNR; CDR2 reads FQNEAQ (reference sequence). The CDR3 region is CASSPSNQPQHF. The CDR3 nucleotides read TGTGCCAGCAGCCCTAGTAATCAGCCCCAGCATTTT.

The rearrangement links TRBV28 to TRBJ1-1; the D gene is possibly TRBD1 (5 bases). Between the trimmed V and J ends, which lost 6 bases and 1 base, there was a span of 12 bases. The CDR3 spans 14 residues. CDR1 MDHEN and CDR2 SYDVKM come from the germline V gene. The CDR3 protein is CASSRVVGNTEAFF. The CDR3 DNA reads TGTGCCAGCAGCAGGGTTGTTGGGAACACTGAAGCTTTCTTT.

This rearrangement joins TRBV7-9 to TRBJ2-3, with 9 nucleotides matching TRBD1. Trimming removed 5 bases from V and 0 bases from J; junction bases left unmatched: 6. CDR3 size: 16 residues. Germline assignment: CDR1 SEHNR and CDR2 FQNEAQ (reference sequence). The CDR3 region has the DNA TGTGCCAGCAGCCGGGCGGGGACAGGGAGCACAGATACGCAGTATTTT. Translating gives CASSRAGTGSTDTQYF.

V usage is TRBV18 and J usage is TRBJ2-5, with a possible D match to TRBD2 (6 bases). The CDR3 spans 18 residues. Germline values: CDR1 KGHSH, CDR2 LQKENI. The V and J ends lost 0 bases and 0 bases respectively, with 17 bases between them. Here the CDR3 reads CASSPPVLLARNQETQYF. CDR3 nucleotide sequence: TGTGCCAGCTCACCACCGGTTCTGCTAGCGCGCAACCAAGAGACCCAGTACTTC.

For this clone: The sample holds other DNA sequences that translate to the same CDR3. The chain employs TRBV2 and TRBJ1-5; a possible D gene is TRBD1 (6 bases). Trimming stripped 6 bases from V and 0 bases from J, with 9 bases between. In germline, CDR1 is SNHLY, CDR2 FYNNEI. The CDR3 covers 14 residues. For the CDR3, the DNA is TGTGCCAGCAGACAGGGAAATAGCAATCAGCCCCAGCATTTT. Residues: CASRQGNSNQPQHF.

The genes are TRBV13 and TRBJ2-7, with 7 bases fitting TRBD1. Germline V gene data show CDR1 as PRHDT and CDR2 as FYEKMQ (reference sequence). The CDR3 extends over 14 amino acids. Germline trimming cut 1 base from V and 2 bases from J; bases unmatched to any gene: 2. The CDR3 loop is CASSLVGTAYEQYF. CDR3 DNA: TGTGCCAGCAGCTTAGTCGGGACAGCCTACGAGCAGTACTTC.

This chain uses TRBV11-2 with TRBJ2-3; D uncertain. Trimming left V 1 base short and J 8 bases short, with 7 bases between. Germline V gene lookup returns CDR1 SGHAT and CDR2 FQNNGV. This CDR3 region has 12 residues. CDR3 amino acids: CASSLVVSTQYF. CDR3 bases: TGTGCCAGCAGCTTAGTCGTATCTACGCAGTATTTT.

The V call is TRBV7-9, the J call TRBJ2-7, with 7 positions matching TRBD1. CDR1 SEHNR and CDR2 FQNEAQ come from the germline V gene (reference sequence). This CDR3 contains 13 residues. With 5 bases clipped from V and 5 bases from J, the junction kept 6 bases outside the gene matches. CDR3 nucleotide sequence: TGTGCCAGCAGCCGTGACAGGGCAGACGAGCAGTACTTC. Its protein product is CASSRDRADEQYF.

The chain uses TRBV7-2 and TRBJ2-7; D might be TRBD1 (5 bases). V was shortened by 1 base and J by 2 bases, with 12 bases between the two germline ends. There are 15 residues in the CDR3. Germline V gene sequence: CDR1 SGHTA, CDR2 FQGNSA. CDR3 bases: TGTGCCAGCAGCTTAGACGGCAGGGCGACCTACGAGCAGTACTTC. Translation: CASSLDGRATYEQYF.

CDR3 residues: CASRLPLFGNLAGNQPQHF. The CDR3 nucleotides are TGTGCAAGTCGCTTACCTCTTTTCGGTAATTTGGCCGGCAATCAGCCCCAGCATTTT. The V call is TRBV12-2, the J call TRBJ1-5. TRBV12-2 is flagged as a pseudogene. The CDR3 runs to 19 residues.